Listed here are 27 T cell receptor beta chains from one sample, sequenced in a study of shared clonotypes between healthy human individuals. Here immunoSEQ multiplex PCR was the method, and the copy in TCRdb shows in-frame clones only, minus some. This sample has around 640,000 clones, with around 96% found just once. Terminally differentiated effector memory CD45RA+ cells were left out of the naive CD8 fraction, which was CD45RO-negative and positively selected for CCR7. What was sequenced was naive CD8+ T cells sorted from blood. Receptors originate from a woman in her 30s in good health.

The rearrangement joins TRBV19 to TRBJ1-6; no reliable D call. V was cut by 3 bases and J by 6 bases, with 6 bases left in between. The germline CDR1 and CDR2 sequences are LNHDA and SQIVND (reference sequence). This CDR3 is 13 amino acids long. The CDR3 DNA reads TGTGCCAGTAGTATTTGGGGTAATTCACCCCTCCACTTT. It yields the protein CASSIWGNSPLHF.

The chain joins TRBV27 to TRBJ2-1; perhaps TRBD1 as D (5 bases). V gave up 7 bases and J gave up 2 bases, with 18 bases separating them. This CDR3 spans 16 amino acids. The germline CDR1 and CDR2 sequences are MNHEY and SMNVEV (reference sequence). This chain's CDR3 is CASTSRVGEPYNEQFF. CDR3 sequence (DNA): TGTGCCAGCACCTCCAGGGTGGGCGAGCCCTACAATGAGCAGTTCTTC.

The chain has TRBV5-8 and TRBJ1-2; a weak D match, TRBD1 (5 bases). V lost 0 bases and J lost 3, with 9 bases in between. Germline V gene sequence: CDR1 SGHTS, CDR2 YDEGEE. This CDR3 comprises 14 residues. The CDR3 DNA sequence: TGTGCCAGCAGCTTGGCCTGGGGGGACTATGGCTACACCTTC. Residues: CASSLAWGDYGYTF.

The chain is built from TRBV27 and TRBJ2-1, with 12 bases that match TRBD2. Germline trimming cut 0 bases from V and 6 bases from J; bases unmatched to any gene: 3. The germline V gene has CDR1 MNHEY and CDR2 SMNVEV (reference sequence). CDR3 length equals 16 residues. This CDR3 reads CASSLSGTSGFNEQFF. The CDR3, as DNA: TGTGCCAGCAGTTTATCGGGGACTAGCGGGTTCAATGAGCAGTTCTTC.

The chain employs TRBV29-1 and TRBJ2-7; D is unclear. This CDR3 is built from 12 residues. V lost 5 bases and J lost 4, with 12 bases in between. Germline values: CDR1 SQVTM, CDR2 ANQGSEA. In nucleotides, the CDR3 is TGCAGCGTTAGTCTAGAAGGGTACGAGCAGTACTTC. Encoded protein: CSVSLEGYEQYF.

This chain links TRBV7-9 with TRBJ1-4; 7 bases are a match to TRBD1. CDR3 length equals 14 residues. With 6 bases clipped from V and 8 bases from J, the junction kept 9 bases outside the gene matches. Looked up from germline, CDR1 is SEHNR and CDR2 is FQNEAQ (reference sequence). CDR3 in DNA: TGTGCCAGCAGTAAACAGGGGCTTCACGAAAAACTGTTTTTT. Translation: CASSKQGLHEKLFF.

The J gene is TRBJ1-5, the V gene TRBV28; D unresolved. CDR1 is MDHEN and CDR2 is SYDVKM in the germline V gene. Trimming cost V 6 bases and J 2 bases, with 14 bases left between them. This CDR3 region has 15 residues. CDR3 nucleotide sequence: TGTGCCAGCAGACCCGGACTCCTGGGCAATCAGCCCCAGCATTTT. Amino acids: CASRPGLLGNQPQHF.

This rearrangement joins TRBV5-6 to TRBJ1-2; TRBD1 is a possible D gene (5 bases). Trimming stripped 0 bases from V and 8 bases from J, with 11 bases between. The CDR3 consists of 13 residues. Germline V gives CDR1 SGHDT, CDR2 YYEEEE. Written as DNA, the CDR3 is TGTGCCAGCAGCTTGGGCGCAGGGTTCGGCTACACCTTC. Its protein product is CASSLGAGFGYTF.

This sequence joins TRBV28 and TRBJ2-3, with TRBD2 identical over 9 bases. The germline CDR1 and CDR2 sequences are MDHEN and SYDVKM. The CDR3 runs 17 residues. Trimming took 6 bases from V and 5 from J; bases not matched to a gene: 15. The CDR3 bases are TGTGCCAGCAGCCACCGACCCCCCCTAGCGGGGTTAGATACGCAGTATTTT. Amino acids: CASSHRPPLAGLDTQYF. The full variable domain, in which reference TRBV28 and TRBJ2-3 provide the parts outside the CDR3, is DVKVTQSSRYLVKRTGEKVFLECVQDMDHENMFWYRQDPGLGLRLIYFSYDVKMKEKGDIPEGYSVSREKKERFSLILESASTNQTSMYLCASSHRPPLAGLDTQYFGPGTRLTVL.

The chain links TRBV7-2 to TRBJ2-5; no definite D call. CDR1 SGHTA and CDR2 FQGNSA come from the germline V gene. Trimming shortened V by 5 bases and J by 3 bases, and 10 bases separated the two germline ends. This CDR3 is 13 amino acids long. The CDR3 DNA reads TGTGCCAGCAGCCGGACGGAAAAAGAGACCCAGTACTTC. It specifies CASSRTEKETQYF.

The chain uses TRBV13 and TRBJ1-3; D uncertain. The V end was cut by 4 bases, the J end by 4 bases, with 11 bases between. Germline lookup yields CDR1 PRHDT and CDR2 FYEKMQ (reference sequence). This CDR3 region has 14 residues. The CDR3 region is CASSSATVGNTIYF. The CDR3 DNA sequence: TGTGCCAGCAGCTCAGCCACGGTCGGAAACACCATATATTTT.

The genes are TRBV9 and TRBJ2-5, with TRBD1 identical over 8 bases. The V and J ends lost 0 bases and 1 base, in that order; junction bases with no gene match: 2. The CDR3 covers 15 residues. Germline CDR1 SGDLS, CDR2 YYNGEE. CDR3 nucleotides: TGTGCCAGCAGCGTAGACAGGGGGATCCAAGAGACCCAGTACTTC. Its protein product is CASSVDRGIQETQYF.

This chain links TRBV6-1 with TRBJ2-1; tentatively, D is TRBD1 or TRBD2 (5 bases each). The CDR3 has 14 amino acids. V lost 11 bases to trimming and J lost 6 bases, with 20 bases between them. Looked up from germline, CDR1 is MNHNS and CDR2 is SASEGT. CDR3 coding DNA: TGTGCCTCGACGGGACCCCAACGAAGCAATGAGCAGTTCTTC. Translation: CASTGPQRSNEQFF.

The chain has TRBV19 and TRBJ1-4; no definite D call. The CDR3 has 12 amino acids. Germline lookup yields CDR1 LNHDA and CDR2 SQIVND (reference sequence). Trimming shortened V by 1 base and J by 8 bases, and 5 bases separated the two germline ends. DNA for the CDR3: TGTGCCAGTAGTATAGTAGGAGAAAAACTGTTTTTT. It translates to CASSIVGEKLFF.

The genes are TRBV10-3 and TRBJ2-3; possibly TRBD1 for D (5 bases). This CDR3 region has 15 residues. The germline CDR1 and CDR2 sequences are ENHRY and SYGVKD. Between the trimmed V and J ends, which lost 7 bases and 1 base, there was a span of 15 bases. CDR3 residues: CAIKPRGSGTDTQYF. The CDR3 nucleotides are TGTGCCATCAAGCCAAGGGGTTCAGGCACAGATACGCAGTATTTT.

The chain links TRBV27 to TRBJ1-5; 9 nucleotides align to TRBD1. Germline CDR1 is MNHEY and CDR2 is SMNVEV (reference sequence). This CDR3 has 14 amino acids. V was pared by 5 bases and J by 5 bases, with 4 bases of the junction left unmatched. CDR3 region: CASSQDRGHQPQHF. The CDR3 nucleotides are TGTGCCAGCAGTCAGGACAGGGGCCATCAGCCCCAGCATTTT.

The chain carries TRBV28 and TRBJ2-5; D possibly uses TRBD1 or TRBD2 (5 bases each). V lost 3 bases and J 9 bases, leaving 17 bases between the germline ends. Per the germline V gene, CDR1 is MDHEN and CDR2 is SYDVKM. The CDR3 extends over 14 amino acids. The CDR3 loop reads CASSFSGPYEAQYF. For the CDR3, the DNA is TGTGCCAGCAGTTTTTCGGGGCCCTATGAGGCCCAGTACTTC.

This chain uses TRBV4-1 with TRBJ1-5, with TRBD1 as a possible D gene (6 bases). V was trimmed by 4 bases and J by 0 bases, leaving 22 bases between them. The CDR3 has 19 amino acids. In germline, CDR1 is MGHRA, CDR2 YSYEKL. The CDR3 protein is CASSLLIAPGHNSNQPQHF. CDR3 in DNA: TGCGCCAGCAGCCTCCTTATCGCCCCGGGACACAATAGCAATCAGCCCCAGCATTTT.

V gene TRBV19 combines with J gene TRBJ2-2; D remains ambiguous. Germline V gene data show CDR1 as LNHDA and CDR2 as SQIVND (reference sequence). The CDR3 totals 15 residues. Trimming pared 1 base from V and 5 bases from J, leaving 11 bases between. The CDR3 region is CASSIGSFETGELFF. The CDR3 DNA sequence: TGTGCCAGTAGTATAGGTTCCTTTGAAACCGGGGAGCTGTTTTTT.

The chain employs TRBV7-3 and TRBJ2-7, with D perhaps matching TRBD2 (7 bases). V was shortened by 3 bases and J by 5 bases, with 14 bases between the two germline ends. Germline CDR1 reads SGHTA; CDR2 reads FQGTGA. The CDR3 covers 14 residues. CDR3 nucleotide sequence: TGTGCCAGCAGCTTCTTAGGGGGGGACGACGAGCAGTACTTC. Translating it yields CASSFLGGDDEQYF.

V usage is TRBV27 and J usage is TRBJ2-3; D is tentatively TRBD1 or TRBD2 (5 bases each). Germline CDR1 is MNHEY and CDR2 is SMNVEV (reference sequence). The CDR3 sequence is 15 residues long. V was clipped by 6 bases and J by 0 bases, with 13 bases between them. The DNA for the CDR3 is TGTGCCAGCAGGGGGACGAGCCTTAGCACAGATACGCAGTATTTT. This encodes CASRGTSLSTDTQYF.

V gene TRBV13 combines with J gene TRBJ2-3; 10 bases are a match to TRBD2. Germline V CDR1 and CDR2: PRHDT, FYEKMQ (reference sequence). This CDR3 is built from 17 residues. V lost 5 bases and J lost 0; bases outside the gene matches: 8. The CDR3 nucleotides are TGTGCCAGCAGCACCGGACTAGCGGATTCTAGCACAGATACGCAGTATTTT. It specifies CASSTGLADSSTDTQYF. Full variable domain (missing parts from reference TRBV13 and TRBJ2-3): AAGVIQSPRHLIKEKRETATLKCYPIPRHDTVYWYQQGPGQDPQFLISFYEKMQSDKGSIPDRFSAQQFSDYHSELNMSSLELGDSALYFCASSTGLADSSTDTQYFGPGTRLTVL.

The chain links TRBV13 to TRBJ2-7; the D gene is possibly TRBD2 (6 bases). The CDR3 sequence is 14 residues long. The V end was cut by 4 bases, the J end by 2 bases, with 12 bases between. Germline CDR1 PRHDT, CDR2 FYEKMQ (reference sequence). The CDR3 here is CASSWGLGAYEQYF. The CDR3 nucleotides read TGTGCCAGCAGCTGGGGACTGGGGGCCTACGAGCAGTACTTC. Full variable domain (missing parts from reference TRBV13 and TRBJ2-7): AAGVIQSPRHLIKEKRETATLKCYPIPRHDTVYWYQQGPGQDPQFLISFYEKMQSDKGSIPDRFSAQQFSDYHSELNMSSLELGDSALYFCASSWGLGAYEQYFGPGTRLTVT.

V and J are TRBV4-1 and TRBJ2-5; either TRBD1 or TRBD2 may supply D (5 bases each). V was cut by 4 bases and J by 5 bases, with 11 bases left in between. This CDR3 contains 13 residues. Germline CDR1 reads MGHRA; CDR2 reads YSYEKL. CDR3 in amino acids: CASSLGPGETQYF. The CDR3, as DNA: TGCGCCAGCAGCCTGGGACCCGGGGAGACCCAGTACTTC.

This chain links TRBV14 with TRBJ2-3; unclear D gene. In germline, CDR1 is SGHDN, CDR2 FVKESK. V was clipped by 4 bases and J by 1 base, with 3 bases between them. This CDR3 has 12 residues. The CDR3 bases are TGTGCCAGCAGCCTTCGCACAGATACGCAGTATTTT. Amino acids: CASSLRTDTQYF.

CDR3: CASSSPSGGQETQYF. DNA for the CDR3: TGTGCCAGCAGTTCTCCCTCTGGGGGCCAAGAGACCCAGTACTTC. This chain links TRBV6-5 with TRBJ2-5, with D perhaps given as TRBD1 or TRBD2 (5 bases each). The CDR3 runs to 15 residues. The V gene lost 4 bases and the J gene lost 1 base, with 13 bases spanning the gap. The germline CDR1 and CDR2 sequences are MNHEY and SVGAGI.

The rearrangement links TRBV4-1 to TRBJ2-2; D uncertain. Trimming removed 2 bases from V and 4 bases from J, with 8 bases in between. This CDR3 contains 14 residues. Germline assignment: CDR1 MGHRA and CDR2 YSYEKL. In DNA form, the CDR3 reads TGCGCCAGCAGCCAACGCCGTAGCACCGGGGAGCTGTTTTTT. Translating it yields CASSQRRSTGELFF.